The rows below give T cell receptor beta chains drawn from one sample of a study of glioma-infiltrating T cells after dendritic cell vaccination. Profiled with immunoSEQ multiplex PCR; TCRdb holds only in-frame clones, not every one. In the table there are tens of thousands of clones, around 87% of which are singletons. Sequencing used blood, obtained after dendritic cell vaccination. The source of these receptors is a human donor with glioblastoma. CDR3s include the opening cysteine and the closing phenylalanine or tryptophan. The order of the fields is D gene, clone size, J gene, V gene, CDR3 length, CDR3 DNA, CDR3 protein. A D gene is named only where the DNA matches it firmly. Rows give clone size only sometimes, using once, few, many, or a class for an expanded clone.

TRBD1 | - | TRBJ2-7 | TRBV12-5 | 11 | TGTGCTAGTGGTCCCCGACAGGGAACGTACTTC | CASGPRQGTYF
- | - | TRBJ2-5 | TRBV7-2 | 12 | TGTGCCAGCAGTCCCGGGGTAGCGGCCCAGTACTTC | CASSPGVAAQYF
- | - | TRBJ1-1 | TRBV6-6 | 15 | TGTGCCAGCAGTCCAGGACGGGGGGGTACCACTGAAGCTTTCTTT | CASSPGRGGTTEAFF
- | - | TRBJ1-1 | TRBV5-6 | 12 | TGTGCCAGCAGCCATACAGGGATTGAAGCTTTCTTT | CASSHTGIEAFF
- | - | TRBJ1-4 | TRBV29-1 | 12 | TGCAGCGTGGGCGACAGGAAAGAAAAACTGTTTTTT | CSVGDRKEKLFF
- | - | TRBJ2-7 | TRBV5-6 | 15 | TGTGCCAGCAGCTTGAATCTCGGGTTCTCCTACGAGCAGTACTTC | CASSLNLGFSYEQYF
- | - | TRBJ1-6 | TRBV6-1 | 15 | TGTGCCAGCAGTGAAGGGCAGTCTTATAATTCACCCCTCCACTTT | CASSEGQSYNSPLHF
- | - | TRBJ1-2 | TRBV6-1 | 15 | TGTGCCAGCAGCCCGATACAGGGCCCCTCGAGTGGCTACACCTTC | CASSPIQGPSSGYTF
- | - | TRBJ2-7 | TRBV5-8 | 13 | TGTGCCAGCAGCTGGGGGGGGCCGAGGGAGCAGTACTTC | CASSWGGPREQYF
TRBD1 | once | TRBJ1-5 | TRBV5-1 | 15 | TGCGCCAGCAGCTTAATGACAGGGGGCAATCAGCCCCAGCATTTT | CASSLMTGGNQPQHF
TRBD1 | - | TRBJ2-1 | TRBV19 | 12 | TGTGCCACCGCGGACAGGGACAATGAGCAGTTCTTC | CATADRDNEQFF
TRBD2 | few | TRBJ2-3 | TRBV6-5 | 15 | TGTGCCAGCAGCCCCGGTAGCGGGGTAGCAGATACGCAGTATTTT | CASSPGSGVADTQYF
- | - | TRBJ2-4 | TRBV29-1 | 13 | TGCAGCGTTGTCCCCGGTGCCAAAAACATTCAGTACTTC | CSVVPGAKNIQYF
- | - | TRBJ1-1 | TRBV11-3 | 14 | TGTGCCAGCAGCTTACGACTGCTAAACACTGAAGCTTTCTTT | CASSLRLLNTEAFF
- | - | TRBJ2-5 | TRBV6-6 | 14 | TGTGCCAGCAGTTACTCGGACATCGCCGGGACCCAGTACTTC | CASSYSDIAGTQYF
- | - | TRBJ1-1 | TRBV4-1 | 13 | TGCGCCAGCAGCCAGGGTAACAGGCCAGAAGCTTTCTTT | CASSQGNRPEAFF
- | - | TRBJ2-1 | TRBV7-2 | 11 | TGTGCCAGCAGCCGGAGCAGTACTGAGTTCTTC | CASSRSSTEFF
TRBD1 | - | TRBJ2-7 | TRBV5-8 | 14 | TGTGCCAGCAGCTCTGGGACAGACTACTACGAGCAGTACTTC | CASSSGTDYYEQYF
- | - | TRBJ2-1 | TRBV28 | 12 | TGTGCCAGCAGTTTATATAGGGGTGAGCAGTTCTTC | CASSLYRGEQFF
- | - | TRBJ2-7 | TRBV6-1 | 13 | TGTGCCAGCAGTGATGAACTATTTTACGAGCAGTACTTC | CASSDELFYEQYF
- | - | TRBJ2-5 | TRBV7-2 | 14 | TGTGCCAGCAGCATCCAGGTTCTCAGCGAGACCCAGTACTTC | CASSIQVLSETQYF
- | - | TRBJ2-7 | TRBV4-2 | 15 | TGTGCCAGCAGCCAAGAATACGGGTACTCCTACGAGCAGTACTTC | CASSQEYGYSYEQYF
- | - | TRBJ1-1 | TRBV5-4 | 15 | TGTGCCAGCAGCCCCAAGGCAGGACAGCACACTGAAGCTTTCTTT | CASSPKAGQHTEAFF
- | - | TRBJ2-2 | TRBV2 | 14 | TGTGCCAGCAGACAGGGAACGAACACCGGGGAGCTGTTTTTT | CASRQGTNTGELFF
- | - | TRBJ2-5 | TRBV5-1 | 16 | TGCGCCAGCAGCCTTTGGCGGGGTATGTCAATGGAGACCCAGTACTTC | CASSLWRGMSMETQYF
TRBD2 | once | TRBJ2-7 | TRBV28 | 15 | TGTGCCAGCAACTACACGGGACTAGCTTGGGCCGAGCAGTACTTC | CASNYTGLAWAEQYF
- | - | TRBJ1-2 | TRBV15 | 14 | TGTGCCACCAGCAGAGATGGGCAGACCTATGGCTACACCTTC | CATSRDGQTYGYTF
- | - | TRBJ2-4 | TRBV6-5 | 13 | TGTGCCAGCAGGCTGACGGAGCAAACCATTCAGTACTTC | CASRLTEQTIQYF
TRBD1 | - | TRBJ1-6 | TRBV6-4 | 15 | TGTGCCAGCAGTAACCCCGGGACAGATCATTCACCCCTCCACTTT | CASSNPGTDHSPLHF
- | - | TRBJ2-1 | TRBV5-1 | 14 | TGCGCCAGCAGTGAATCAACTAGCCAGGCTGAGCAGTTCTTC | CASSESTSQAEQFF
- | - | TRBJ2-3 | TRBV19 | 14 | TGTGCCAGTAGTCCCCAGTTCATCACAGATACGCAGTATTTT | CASSPQFITDTQYF
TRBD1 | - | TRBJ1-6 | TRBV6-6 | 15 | TGTGCCAGCAGTTACTTATCACAGGGGGATTCACCCCTCCACTTT | CASSYLSQGDSPLHF
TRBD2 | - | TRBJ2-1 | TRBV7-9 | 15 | TGTGCCAGCAGCTTGGCGGGAGTCGCCTACAATGAGCAGTTCTTC | CASSLAGVAYNEQFF
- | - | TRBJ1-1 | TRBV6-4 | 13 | TGTGCCAGCAGTCACAGGGATGGGGCTGAAGCTTTCTTT | CASSHRDGAEAFF
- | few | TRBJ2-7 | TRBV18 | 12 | TGTGCCAGCTCACTACAGGGTCACGAGCAGTACTTC | CASSLQGHEQYF
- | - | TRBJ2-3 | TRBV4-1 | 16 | TGCGCCAGCAGCCCCCGAAGGGAGAGTGGCACAGATACGCAGTATTTT | CASSPRRESGTDTQYF
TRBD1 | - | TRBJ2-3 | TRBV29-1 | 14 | TGCAGCGTTGTAGAAGGGGGCGGCCCAGATACGCAGTATTTT | CSVVEGGGPDTQYF
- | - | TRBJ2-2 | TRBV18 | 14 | TGTGCCAGCTCACCTGGAGTGGCCACCGGGGAGCTGTTTTTT | CASSPGVATGELFF
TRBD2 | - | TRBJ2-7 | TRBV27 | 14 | TGTGCCAGCAGTTCCGGACTAGCGGGCGGCGAGCAGTACTTC | CASSSGLAGGEQYF
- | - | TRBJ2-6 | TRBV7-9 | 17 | TGTGCCAGCAGCTTACCCCCGACAGGTTCCGGGGCCAACGTCCTGACTTTC | CASSLPPTGSGANVLTF
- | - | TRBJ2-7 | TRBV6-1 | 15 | TGTGCCAGCAGCGGCTCTGGGGGCGCGGTTTACGAGCAGTACTTC | CASSGSGGAVYEQYF
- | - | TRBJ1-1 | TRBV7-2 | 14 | TGTGCCAGCGCCATTACAGGGAGTCTCACTGAAGCTTTCTTT | CASAITGSLTEAFF
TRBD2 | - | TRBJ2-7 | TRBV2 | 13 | TGTGCCAGCATAGCGGGAGGGTCCTACGAGCAGTACTTC | CASIAGGSYEQYF
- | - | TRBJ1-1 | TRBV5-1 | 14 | TGCGCCAGCAGCTTCCGACTGCCAAACACTGAAGCTTTCTTT | CASSFRLPNTEAFF
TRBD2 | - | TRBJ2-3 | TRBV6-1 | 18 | TGTGCCAGCAGTGGCTTGACTAGCGGGGGGGCCTTCAGAGATACGCAGTATTTT | CASSGLTSGGAFRDTQYF
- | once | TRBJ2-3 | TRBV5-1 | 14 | TGCGCCAGCAGCTACGGGGGATGGGTTGATACGCAGTATTTT | CASSYGGWVDTQYF
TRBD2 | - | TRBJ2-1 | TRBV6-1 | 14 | TGTGCCAGCAGTGCCCTGGGGGGGTACAATGAGCAGTTCTTC | CASSALGGYNEQFF
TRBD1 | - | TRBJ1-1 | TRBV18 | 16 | TGTGCCAGCTCACGCCGTACGACAGGGGGCTGGACTGAAGCTTTCTTT | CASSRRTTGGWTEAFF
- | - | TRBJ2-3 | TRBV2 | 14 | TGTGCCAGCAGTCAAACGGGGTCGTCAGATACGCAGTATTTT | CASSQTGSSDTQYF
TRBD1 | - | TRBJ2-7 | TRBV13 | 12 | TGTGCCAGCAGCCCCCGACAGGGGGAGCAGTACTTC | CASSPRQGEQYF
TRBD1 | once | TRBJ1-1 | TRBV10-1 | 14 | TGCGCCAGCAGTGAAACAGGGGGCTGGACTGAAGCTTTCTTT | CASSETGGWTEAFF
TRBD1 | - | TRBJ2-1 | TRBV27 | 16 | TGTGCCAGCAGTCCGTTGACAGGGTTAGGTCACAATGAGCAGTTCTTC | CASSPLTGLGHNEQFF
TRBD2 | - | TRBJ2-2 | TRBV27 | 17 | TGTGCCAGCCGTTTACTAGGACGGGAGGGAAAAACCGGGGAGCTGTTTTTT | CASRLLGREGKTGELFF
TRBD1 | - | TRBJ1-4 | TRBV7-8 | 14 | TGTGCCAGCAGCTCCTTGGACAGGCCCGAAAAACTGTTTTTT | CASSSLDRPEKLFF